The 3 T cell receptor beta chains below were found in one sample sequenced in a study of breast tumors, draining lymph nodes, adjacent tissues. Axillary draining lymph nodes of breast cancer patients supplied the node samples. TCRdb reprocessed the multiplex PCR reads via MiXCR and lists one record per CDR3 protein. The sample yields 150,000 to 200,000 distinct CDR3 sequences, around a third seen once. The sequenced sample consisted of axillary lymph node tissue. The receptors were gathered from a female donor with breast cancer. Some clones in this sample may be carry-over from other donors' samples.

This clonotype was picked up many times. This chain uses TRBV20-1 with TRBJ1-6; 10 positions agree with TRBD1. The V segment lost 5 bases and the J segment 10 bases; nucleotides outside the gene matches: 5. The length of the CDR3 is 13 residues. CDR1 and CDR2 from the germline V gene are DFQATT and SNEGSKA (reference sequence). The CDR3 DNA reads as TGCAGTGCTGGTCGGACAGGGGGATCACCCCTCCACTTT. Its translation is CSAGRTGGSPLHF.

This clonotype has at least ten counts. The J gene is TRBJ1-2, the V gene TRBV20-1; tentative D call: TRBD1 (6 bases). This CDR3 spans 13 amino acids. V was cut by 3 bases and J by 4 bases, with 12 bases left in between. Germline V gene lookup returns CDR1 DFQATT and CDR2 SNEGSKA (reference sequence). DNA for the CDR3: TGCAGTGCTAGTTTGGACAGTATCTATGGCTACACCTTC. It encodes CSASLDSIYGYTF.

This clonotype has ten or more counts. The chain has TRBV6-5 and TRBJ1-5, with TRBD1 as a possible D gene (6 bases). Trimming removed 8 bases at V and 0 bases at J, with 23 bases between. Germline V CDR1 and CDR2: MNHEY, SVGAGI. This CDR3 has 18 residues. CDR3 coding DNA: TGTGCCAGCCCCGCCGGGAAAGTGACAGGATCTAGCAATCAGCCCCAGCATTTT. Encoded protein: CASPAGKVTGSSNQPQHF.